Many counts were recorded for the clone carrying this TCR beta chain. Its antigen is not identified. CDR1 is SGHRS, CDR2 YFSETQ, per germline. The CDR3 consists of 14 residues. V was cut by 0 bases and J by 2 bases, with 8 bases left in between. The data were obtained in a study of CD8 T cells in ankylosing spondylitis. Study-level points and caveats: Matched ankylosing spondylitis synovial fluid reportedly contained a significantly enriched population of disease-linked clones. Typical of ankylosing spondylitis blood, it appeared, was a TCR beta motif of seven to nine highly homologous variants.

TCRdb independently ran MiXCR on the 5' RACE reads; one entry per CDR3 protein. The sample has around 890,000 distinct CDR3 sequences, 12% seen once; the top ten hold 0.51%. This sequence originates from a male donor with ankylosing spondylitis. The V gene is TRBV5-1, the J gene TRBJ1-1; D unresolved. Sequenced material: blood, either unsorted or a sorted T cell fraction (not recorded which). CDR3 coding DNA: TGCGCCAGCAGCTTGGTTGGGTCCAACACTGAAGCTTTCTTT. It translates to CASSLVGSNTEAFF.